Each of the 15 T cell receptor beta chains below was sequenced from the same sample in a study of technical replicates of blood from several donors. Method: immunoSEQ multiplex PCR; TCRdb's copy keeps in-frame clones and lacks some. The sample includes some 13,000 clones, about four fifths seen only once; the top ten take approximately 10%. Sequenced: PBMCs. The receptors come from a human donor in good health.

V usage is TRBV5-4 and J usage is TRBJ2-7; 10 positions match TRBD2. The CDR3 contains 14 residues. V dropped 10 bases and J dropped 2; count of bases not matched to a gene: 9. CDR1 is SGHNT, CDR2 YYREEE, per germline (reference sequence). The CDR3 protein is CAFRASGSPYEQYF. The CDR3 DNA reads TGTGCCTTCCGGGCTAGCGGGAGCCCCTACGAGCAGTACTTC.

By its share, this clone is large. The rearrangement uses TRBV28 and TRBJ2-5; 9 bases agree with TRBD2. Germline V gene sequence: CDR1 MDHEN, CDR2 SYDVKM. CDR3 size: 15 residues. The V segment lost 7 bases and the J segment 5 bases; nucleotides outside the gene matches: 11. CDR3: CASTAGREGGETQYF. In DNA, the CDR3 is TGTGCCAGCACCGCAGGGCGGGAGGGGGGGGAGACCCAGTACTTC. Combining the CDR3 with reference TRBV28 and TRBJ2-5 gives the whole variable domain DVKVTQSSRYLVKRTGEKVFLECVQDMDHENMFWYRQDPGLGLRLIYFSYDVKMKEKGDIPEGYSVSREKKERFSLILESASTNQTSMYLCASTAGREGGETQYFGPGTRLLVL.

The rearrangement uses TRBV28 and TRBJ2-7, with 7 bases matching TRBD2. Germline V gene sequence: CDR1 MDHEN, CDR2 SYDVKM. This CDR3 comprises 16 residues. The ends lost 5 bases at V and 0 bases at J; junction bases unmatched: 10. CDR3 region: CASSLHLAVLSYEQYF. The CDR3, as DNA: TGTGCCAGCAGTCTTCACCTAGCGGTTCTCTCCTACGAGCAGTACTTC.

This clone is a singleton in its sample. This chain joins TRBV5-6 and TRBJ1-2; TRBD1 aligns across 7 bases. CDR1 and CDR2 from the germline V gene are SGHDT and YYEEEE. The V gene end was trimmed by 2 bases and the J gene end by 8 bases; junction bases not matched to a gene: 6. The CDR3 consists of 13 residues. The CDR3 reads CASSFGTVKGYTF. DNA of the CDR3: TGTGCCAGCAGCTTCGGGACAGTTAAGGGCTACACCTTC. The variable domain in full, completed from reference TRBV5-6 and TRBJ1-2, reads DAGVTQSPTHLIKTRGQQVTLRCSPKSGHDTVSWYQQALGQGPQFIFQYYEEEERQRGNFPDRFSGHQFPNYSSELNVNALLLGDSALYLCASSFGTVKGYTFGSGTRLTVV.

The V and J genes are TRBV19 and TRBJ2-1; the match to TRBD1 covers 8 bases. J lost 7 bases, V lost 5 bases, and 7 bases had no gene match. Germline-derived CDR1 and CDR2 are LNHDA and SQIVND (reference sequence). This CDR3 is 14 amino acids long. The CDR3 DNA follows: TGTGCCAGTAGTCAGGGGGCGCATGTGAATGAGCAGTTCTTC. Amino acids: CASSQGAHVNEQFF.

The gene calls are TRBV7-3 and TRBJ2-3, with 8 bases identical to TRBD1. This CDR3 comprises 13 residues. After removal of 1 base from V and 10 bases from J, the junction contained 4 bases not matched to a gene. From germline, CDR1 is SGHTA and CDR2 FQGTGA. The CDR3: CASSLKDRVSQYF. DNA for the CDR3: TGTGCCAGCAGCTTAAAGGACAGGGTATCGCAGTATTTT.

The CDR3 region is CAWSVNIDSYEQYF. The CDR3 DNA is TGTGCCTGGAGTGTTAATATAGACAGTTACGAGCAGTACTTC. J is TRBJ2-7 and V is TRBV30, with D possibly matching TRBD1 (5 bases). The germline V gene has CDR1 GTSNPN and CDR2 SVGIG (reference sequence). V dropped 0 bases and J dropped 4 bases, with 13 bases sitting between them. This CDR3 spans 14 amino acids.

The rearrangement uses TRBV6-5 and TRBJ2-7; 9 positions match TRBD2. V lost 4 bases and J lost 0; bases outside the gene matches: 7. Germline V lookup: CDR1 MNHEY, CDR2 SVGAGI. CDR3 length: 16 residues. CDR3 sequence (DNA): TGTGCCAGCAGTTCCATGACTAGCGGTCTCTCCTACGAGCAGTACTTC. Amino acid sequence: CASSSMTSGLSYEQYF.

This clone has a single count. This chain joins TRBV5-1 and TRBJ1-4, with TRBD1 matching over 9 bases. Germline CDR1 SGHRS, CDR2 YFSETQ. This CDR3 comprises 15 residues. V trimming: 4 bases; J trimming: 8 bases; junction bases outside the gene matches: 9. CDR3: CASSPGQGKQEKLFF. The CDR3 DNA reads TGCGCCAGCAGCCCGGGACAGGGAAAGCAGGAAAAACTGTTTTTT.

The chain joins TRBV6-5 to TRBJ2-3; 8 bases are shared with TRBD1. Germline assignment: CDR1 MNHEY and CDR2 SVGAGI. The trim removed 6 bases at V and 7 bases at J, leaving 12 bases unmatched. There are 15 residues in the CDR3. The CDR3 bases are TGTGCCAGCAGCGACCCGGGACAGGACCCAAATACGCAGTATTTT. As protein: CASSDPGQDPNTQYF.

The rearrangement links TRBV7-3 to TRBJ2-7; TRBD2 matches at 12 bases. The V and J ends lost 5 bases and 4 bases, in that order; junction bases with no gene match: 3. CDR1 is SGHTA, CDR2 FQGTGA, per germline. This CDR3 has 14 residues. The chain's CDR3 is CASSLTSGSYEQYF. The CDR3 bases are TGTGCCAGCAGCCTGACTAGCGGGAGTTACGAGCAGTACTTC.

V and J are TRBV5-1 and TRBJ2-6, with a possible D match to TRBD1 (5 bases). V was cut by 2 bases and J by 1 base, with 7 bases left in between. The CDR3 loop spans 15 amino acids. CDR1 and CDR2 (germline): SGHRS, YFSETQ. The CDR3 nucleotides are TGCGCCAGCAGCTTAAGGGGTTCTGGGGCCAACGTCCTGACTTTC. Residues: CASSLRGSGANVLTF.

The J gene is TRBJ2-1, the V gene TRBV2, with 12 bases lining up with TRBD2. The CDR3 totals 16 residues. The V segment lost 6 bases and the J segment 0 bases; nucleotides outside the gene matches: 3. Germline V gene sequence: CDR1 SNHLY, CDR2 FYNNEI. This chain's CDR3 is CASRRTSGNSYNEQFF. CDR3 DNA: TGTGCCAGCAGGCGGACTAGCGGGAACTCCTACAATGAGCAGTTCTTC.

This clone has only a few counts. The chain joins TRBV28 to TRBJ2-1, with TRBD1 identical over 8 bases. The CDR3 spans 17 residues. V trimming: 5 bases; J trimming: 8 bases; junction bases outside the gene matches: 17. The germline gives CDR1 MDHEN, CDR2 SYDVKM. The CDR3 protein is CASSPGQGWPKRDEQFF. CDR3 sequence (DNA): TGTGCCAGCAGTCCTGGACAGGGCTGGCCCAAACGCGATGAGCAGTTCTTC.

As DNA, the CDR3 is TGTGCCTGGAGCCGGCTAGCGGGAGGCTATTCCACAGATACGCAGTATTTT. Translated, it gives CAWSRLAGGYSTDTQYF. This rearrangement joins TRBV30 to TRBJ2-3; TRBD2 matches at 11 bases. CDR3 size: 17 residues. In germline, CDR1 is GTSNPN, CDR2 SVGIG (reference sequence). V was pared by 3 bases and J by 2 bases, with 10 bases of the junction left unmatched.